Listed here are 19 T cell receptor beta chains from one sample, sequenced in a study of radiotherapy plus CTLA-4 blockade in lung cancer. Using immunoSEQ multiplex PCR, the repertoire was profiled, and TCRdb retains in-frame clones only, with some absent. The table lists about 66,000 clones, around 81% of them singletons. The specimen comprised peripheral blood, sampled from a patient treated with radiotherapy plus ipilimumab. All receptors derive from a human donor with non-small cell lung cancer who had a partial response to radiotherapy plus ipilimumab.

The chain joins TRBV6-1 to TRBJ2-7; D is perhaps TRBD2 (6 bases). The CDR3 runs 13 residues. CDR1 is MNHNS and CDR2 is SASEGT in the germline V gene. Trimming took off 6 bases at V and 2 bases at J, with 11 bases between the two ends. The CDR3: CASRGTDAYEQYF. The CDR3 DNA sequence: TGTGCCAGCAGGGGGACTGATGCCTACGAGCAGTACTTC.

The V call is TRBV5-6, the J call TRBJ2-6, with 12 bases aligning to TRBD2. The CDR3 is made up of 17 amino acids. Germline CDR1 SGHDT, CDR2 YYEEEE. The ends lost 1 base at V and 3 bases at J; junction bases unmatched: 2. For the CDR3, the DNA is TGTGCCAGCAGCTTGAGGACTAGCGGGATTGGGGCCAACGTCCTGACTTTC. Translated: CASSLRTSGIGANVLTF.

This clone was detected only a few times. J is TRBJ2-1 and V is TRBV30; 7 positions match TRBD2. The CDR3 is made up of 15 amino acids. Germline CDR1 is GTSNPN and CDR2 is SVGIG (reference sequence). V dropped 2 bases and J dropped 5; count of bases not matched to a gene: 9. The CDR3 loop is CAWSTPGRDNNEQFF. CDR3 nucleotide sequence: TGTGCCTGGAGTACCCCGGGGAGGGATAACAATGAGCAGTTCTTC.

This clone was detected a few times. The chain couples TRBV6-1 to TRBJ1-2; D is ambiguous. The CDR3 is 13 amino acids. Germline CDR1 reads MNHNS; CDR2 reads SASEGT. V lost 4 bases to trimming and J lost 7 bases, with 13 bases between them. The CDR3 is CASSAWATSGYTF. CDR3 DNA: TGTGCCAGCAGTGCCTGGGCCACCTCTGGCTACACCTTC.

This clone came up a few times. The chain uses TRBV5-5 and TRBJ2-2; D remains ambiguous. Germline V CDR1 and CDR2: SGHKS, YYEKEE (reference sequence). The CDR3 runs to 13 residues. Trimming removed 4 bases from V and 6 bases from J, with 10 bases in between. CDR3 region: CASSTIRAGELFF. The CDR3 DNA reads TGTGCCAGCAGCACTATCCGGGCCGGGGAGCTGTTTTTT.

The J gene is TRBJ2-1, the V gene TRBV27; 15 bases line up with TRBD2. J gave up 6 bases and V 6 bases, and 15 bases lay outside the gene matches. The germline gives CDR1 MNHEY, CDR2 SMNVEV (reference sequence). This CDR3 comprises 19 residues. In DNA, the CDR3 is TGTGCCAGCAGCTCCGTCAGGACTAGCGGGAGGGGCCCTACCAATGAGCAGTTCTTC. It encodes CASSSVRTSGRGPTNEQFF.

This clone appeared a single time. The J gene is TRBJ1-1, the V gene TRBV7-3, with D tentatively TRBD1 (5 bases). V lost 5 bases, J lost 4 bases, and 11 bases lay in between. CDR3 length equals 13 residues. In germline, CDR1 is SGHTA, CDR2 FQGTGA. The DNA of the CDR3 is TGTGCCAGCAGCCCGGGGGGTGGCACTGAAGCTTTCTTT. Translated: CASSPGGGTEAFF.

The chain is built from TRBV6-1 and TRBJ1-1; 7 positions match TRBD1. This CDR3 spans 13 amino acids. The germline V gene encodes CDR1 MNHNS and CDR2 SASEGT. J gave up 12 bases and V 5 bases, and 12 bases lay outside the gene matches. CDR3 sequence: CASSSPGTAVTFF. The CDR3 nucleotides are TGTGCCAGCAGTTCCCCCGGGACAGCTGTGACTTTCTTT.

The chain joins TRBV28 to TRBJ1-2; D possibly corresponds to TRBD1 (5 bases). Germline assignment: CDR1 MDHEN and CDR2 SYDVKM. V was trimmed by 7 bases and J by 7 bases, leaving 22 bases between them. CDR3 length: 15 amino acids. CDR3: CASIRQRSRTGGYTF. The CDR3 coding sequence is TGTGCCAGCATTCGACAGAGATCCCGTACCGGTGGCTACACCTTC.

The chain carries TRBV30 and TRBJ1-3; 7 bases are shared with TRBD1. The CDR3 runs to 14 residues. V lost 3 bases, J lost 4 bases, and 6 bases stayed unmatched. The germline CDR1 and CDR2 sequences are GTSNPN and SVGIG (reference sequence). Here the CDR3 reads CAWRDRARGNTIYF. The CDR3 DNA reads as TGTGCCTGGAGAGACAGGGCGAGAGGAAACACCATATATTTT. The full variable domain, with the rest looked up from reference TRBV30 and TRBJ1-3, is SQTIHQWPATLVQPVGSPLSLECTVEGTSNPNLYWYRQAAGRGLQLLFYSVGIGQISSEVPQNLSASRPQDRQFILSSKKLLLSDSGFYLCAWRDRARGNTIYFGEGSWLTVV.

The chain joins TRBV7-9 to TRBJ2-1; 8 nucleotides agree with TRBD2. The V and J ends lost 5 bases and 7 bases, in that order; junction bases with no gene match: 10. The CDR3 has 15 residues. Germline V CDR1 and CDR2: SEHNR, FQNEAQ (reference sequence). The CDR3 protein is CASSAGTRSGNEQFF. In nucleotides, the CDR3 is TGTGCCAGCAGCGCCGGGACTAGGAGTGGGAATGAGCAGTTCTTC.

The rearrangement uses TRBV7-9 and TRBJ1-3; possible D gene TRBD1, 5 bases. Trimming removed 0 bases from V and 2 bases from J, with 8 bases in between. Germline V gene sequence: CDR1 SEHNR, CDR2 FQNEAQ (reference sequence). This CDR3 comprises 15 residues. The CDR3 DNA sequence: TGTGCCAGCAGCTTAGCCGGGGGGGCTGGAAACACCATATATTTT. Translation gives CASSLAGGAGNTIYF.

CDR3 sequence (DNA): TGTGCCAGCTCTCTAGGCATTTACAATGAGCAGTTCTTC. Translated: CASSLGIYNEQFF. The chain employs TRBV7-6 and TRBJ2-1; D gene unclear. V dropped 8 bases and J dropped 4 bases, with 12 bases sitting between them. This CDR3 has 13 amino acids. CDR1 is SGHVS, CDR2 FNYEAQ, per germline.

The genes are TRBV2 and TRBJ2-5; TRBD2 matches at 13 bases. V trimming: 5 bases; J trimming: 3 bases; junction bases outside the gene matches: 6. The CDR3 consists of 16 residues. Looked up from germline, CDR1 is SNHLY and CDR2 is FYNNEI. The CDR3 protein is CASSPPGTSGKETQYF. CDR3 DNA: TGTGCCAGCAGTCCTCCGGGGACTAGCGGGAAAGAGACCCAGTACTTC.

Worth noting for this clone: Additional DNA sequences in this sample encode the identical CDR3. V gene TRBV28 combines with J gene TRBJ1-5; D is possibly TRBD1 (5 bases). This CDR3 region has 14 residues. CDR1 and CDR2 from the germline V gene are MDHEN and SYDVKM. The germline V and J ends were trimmed by 2 bases and 5 bases, with 10 bases remaining between them. Here the CDR3 DNA reads TGTGCCAGCAGTTTAGGGCAGGGATATCAGCCCCAGCATTTT. It specifies CASSLGQGYQPQHF.

This chain links TRBV29-1 with TRBJ2-7; unclear D gene. The CDR3 spans 12 residues. V was cut by 4 bases and J by 4 bases, with 11 bases left in between. Looked up from germline, CDR1 is SQVTM and CDR2 is ANQGSEA. The CDR3 region has the DNA TGCAGCGTTGTGGTACTGAGTTACGAGCAGTACTTC. Protein product: CSVVVLSYEQYF.

The J gene is TRBJ1-1, the V gene TRBV29-1; tentative D call: TRBD1 (6 bases). Trimming took 6 bases from V and 4 from J, leaving 18 bases between them. Germline V gives CDR1 SQVTM, CDR2 ANQGSEA. This CDR3 is 14 amino acids long. The CDR3 nucleotides read TGCAGCGTGAAGACCCGACAGGCGGGCACTGAAGCTTTCTTT. It encodes CSVKTRQAGTEAFF. Drawing the rest from reference TRBV29-1 and TRBJ1-1, the complete variable domain is SAVISQKPSRDICQRGTSLTIQCQVDSQVTMMFWYRQQPGQSLTLIATANQGSEATYESGFVIDKFPISRPNLTFSTLTVSNMSPEDSSIYLCSVKTRQAGTEAFFGQGTRLTVV.

The sample holds a few counts of this clone. The chain employs TRBV6-1 and TRBJ2-1, with TRBD2 matching 9 bases. The CDR3 loop spans 16 amino acids. J gave up 4 bases and V 0 bases, and 4 bases lay outside the gene matches. Germline CDR1 and CDR2: MNHNS and SASEGT. CDR3 region: CASSEAAAGGYNEQFF. CDR3 DNA sequence: TGTGCCAGCAGTGAAGCCGCAGCGGGAGGATACAATGAGCAGTTCTTC.

V gene TRBV7-8 combines with J gene TRBJ2-7; 9 bases line up with TRBD1. Germline values: CDR1 SGHVS, CDR2 FQNEAQ. V trimming: 6 bases; J trimming: 2 bases; junction bases outside the gene matches: 11. The CDR3 runs 16 residues. This CDR3 reads CASRKSGTGPPYEQYF. CDR3 DNA sequence: TGTGCCAGCAGAAAATCCGGGACAGGGCCTCCCTACGAGCAGTACTTC.